Listed below are T cell receptor beta chains from one sample, sequenced in a study of blood T cells in healthy people across ages. TCRdb analysed the 5' RACE reads with MiXCR anew, one entry per CDR3 protein. The data contain about 1.4 million distinct CDR3 sequences, around 55% of them singletons. Sequenced input: blood. All receptors derive from a man aged 18 to 29 in good health. CDR3s leave out the opening cysteine and the closing phenylalanine or tryptophan. Clone sizes are given selectively: once, few, many, or a class where the clone is expanded.

>NA|TRBJ1-1|TRBV12-3/TRBV12-4
ASGGTVDTEAF
>few|TRBJ2-7|TRBV5-5
ASSLGARQEEQY
>NA|TRBJ2-7|TRBV5-1
ASSLGTSLGPSSDEQY
>NA|TRBJ2-2|TRBV14
ASSQEWRAGGNTGELF
>NA|TRBJ1-2|TRBV12-3/TRBV12-4
ASRMGLSPDYYGYT
>few|TRBJ2-7|TRBV10-3
AISDLAEQGYEQY
>NA|TRBJ2-1|TRBV27
ASSRVTGVQSNEQF
>NA|TRBJ2-3|TRBV5-1
ASSLGTSVDTQY
>NA|TRBJ1-4|TRBV6-5
ASSLTGSLNEKLF
>NA|TRBJ2-7|TRBV28
ASSYKDNEQY
>few|TRBJ2-3|TRBV3-1
ASSHGTSGSLTDTQY
>once|TRBJ2-7|TRBV20-1
SASRPDDSVEYEQY
>few|TRBJ1-2|TRBV5-1
ASSLESGVYGYT
>few|TRBJ1-2|TRBV12-3/TRBV12-4
ATSVDINYGYT
>few|TRBJ2-2|TRBV4-1
ASSPGRQGSGELF
>NA|TRBJ2-1|TRBV4-1
ASSQFTLGEQF
>few|NA|TRBV5-6
ASSYRGGTLVGYEQY
>few|TRBJ2-5|TRBV12-3/TRBV12-4
ASSFNRETQY
>NA|TRBJ2-1|TRBV7-9
ACSLRPSGPNEQF
>NA|TRBJ2-7|TRBV20-1
SARVTSYEQY
>NA|TRBJ2-2|TRBV12-3/TRBV12-4
ASSPRTGIGTGELF
>NA|TRBJ1-6|TRBV6-5
ASSYDGQTNSPLH
>NA|TRBJ2-7|TRBV15
ATSTLGVGSSYEQY
>NA|TRBJ2-3|TRBV7-9
ASSLEDRSDTQY
>NA|TRBJ1-1|TRBV9
ASSVAWRMNTEAF
>few|TRBJ2-7|TRBV6-6
ASNQGYEQY